This T cell receptor (beta chain) was observed in a study of CD8+CD57+ T cells in acquired aplastic anemia. The template used for profiling TCR beta VDJ and CDR3 was genomic DNA. TCRdb independently ran MiXCR on the reads; one entry per CDR3 protein. The sample contains around 200,000 distinct CDR3 sequences, less than 70% of which appear only once. The CDR3 contains 17 residues. CDR1 and CDR2 from the germline V gene are SGHRS and YFSETQ. J gave up 6 bases and V 0 bases, and 10 bases lay outside the gene matches. Sequencing was performed on sorted CD4+, CD8+, or CD8+CD57+ T cells (not recorded which) from PBMCs. The clonotype was recovered from a human donor in good health, serving as a control. This sequence joins TRBV5-1 and TRBJ1-5, with TRBD1 identical over 9 bases. CDR3 bases: TGCGCCAGCAGCTTGGAAGACAGGGGGGGTTCAAGTCAGCCCCAGCATTTT. This codes for CASSLEDRGGSSQPQHF.